Listed below are T cell receptor beta chains from one sample, sequenced in a study of molecular identifiers for immune sequencing clone quantification. A single record per CDR3 protein comes from TCRdb applying MiXCR to the PCR reads. Of under 100,000 distinct CDR3 sequences listed, approximately 23% were seen once; the top ten hold 0.6% to 0.95%. Specimen: naive CD8+ T cells from blood, with Jurkat cell RNA spiked in. These receptors came from a human donor in good health. Some libraries in this study had Jurkat cell RNA spiked in. The CDR3 runs from the conserved cysteine through the conserved F or W. Fields, in order: CDR3 protein, CDR3 DNA, clone size, V gene, D gene, J gene. A D gene is named only where the DNA matches it firmly. Some rows mark clone size as missing; the rest say once, few, many or name a class of expanded clone.

CDR3aa: CASSIDGLDGTPSAGQYF
CDR3nt: TGTGCCAGTAGTATAGACGGATTGGATGGGACTCCCTCTGCGGGCCAGTACTTC
abundance: .
v_gene: TRBV19
d_gene: .
j_gene: TRBJ2-5

CDR3aa: CASSFHAWGTNRGEQYF
CDR3nt: TGTGCCAGCAGTTTCCACGCTTGGGGGACAAATCGGGGAGAGCAGTACTTC
abundance: few
v_gene: TRBV27
d_gene: .
j_gene: TRBJ2-7

CDR3aa: CASSTGGSSPLHF
CDR3nt: TGTGCCAGTAGTACGGGGGGCTCTTCACCCCTCCACTTT
abundance: few
v_gene: TRBV19
d_gene: .
j_gene: TRBJ1-6

CDR3aa: CASSFERDRPNTGELFF
CDR3nt: TGTGCCAGCAGCTTCGAAAGGGACCGTCCAAACACCGGGGAGCTGTTTTTT
abundance: many
v_gene: TRBV7-9
d_gene: .
j_gene: TRBJ2-2

CDR3aa: CASSLGDISYNEQFF
CDR3nt: TGCGCCAGCAGCCTAGGGGATATCTCCTACAATGAGCAGTTCTTC
abundance: many
v_gene: TRBV4-3
d_gene: .
j_gene: TRBJ2-1

CDR3aa: CAWRTDRDIQETQYF
CDR3nt: TGTGCCTGGAGAACAGACAGGGACATACAAGAGACCCAGTACTTC
abundance: few
v_gene: TRBV30
d_gene: TRBD1
j_gene: TRBJ2-5

CDR3aa: CASSRDNGNTIYF
CDR3nt: TGTGCCAGCAGTCGGGACAACGGAAACACCATATATTTT
abundance: few
v_gene: TRBV12-3/TRBV12-4
d_gene: .
j_gene: TRBJ1-3

CDR3aa: CASSLRLPMNTEAFF
CDR3nt: TGTGCCAGCAGCTTGAGGCTTCCCATGAACACTGAAGCTTTCTTT
abundance: many
v_gene: TRBV13
d_gene: .
j_gene: TRBJ1-1

CDR3aa: CASSSTSDTVIPGEYF
CDR3nt: TGTGCCAGCAGCTCTACTTCCGACACGGTTATCCCTGGGGAGTACTTC
abundance: many
v_gene: TRBV7-9
d_gene: .
j_gene: TRBJ2-7

CDR3aa: CSAFAGGAGELFF
CDR3nt: TGCAGCGCCTTTGCGGGGGGGGCCGGGGAGCTGTTTTTT
abundance: few
v_gene: TRBV29-1
d_gene: TRBD2
j_gene: TRBJ2-2

CDR3aa: CASRIPGHPTGELFF
CDR3nt: TGTGCCAGTAGAATACCGGGACATCCCACCGGGGAGCTGTTTTTT
abundance: many
v_gene: TRBV19
d_gene: .
j_gene: TRBJ2-2

CDR3aa: CASSLSRSNTEAFF
CDR3nt: TGTGCCAGCAGTTTATCCAGGTCGAACACTGAAGCTTTCTTT
abundance: .
v_gene: TRBV12-3/TRBV12-4
d_gene: .
j_gene: TRBJ1-1

CDR3aa: CASKDGQVLPYEQYF
CDR3nt: TGTGCCAGCAAAGACGGACAGGTCCTGCCGTACGAGCAGTACTTC
abundance: many
v_gene: TRBV7-8
d_gene: TRBD1
j_gene: TRBJ2-7

CDR3aa: CASSDLAYEQYF
CDR3nt: TGCGCCAGCAGCGATCTAGCTTACGAGCAGTACTTC
abundance: many
v_gene: TRBV4-1
d_gene: .
j_gene: TRBJ2-7

CDR3aa: CASSSSSGANVLTF
CDR3nt: TGTGCCAGCAGCTCGAGCTCTGGGGCCAACGTCCTGACTTTC
abundance: .
v_gene: TRBV7-2
d_gene: .
j_gene: TRBJ2-6

CDR3aa: CATRKTTNTGELFF
CDR3nt: TGTGCCACCAGGAAGACAACGAACACCGGGGAGCTGTTTTTT
abundance: many
v_gene: TRBV24-1
d_gene: .
j_gene: TRBJ2-2

CDR3aa: CASSQDWTYTGELFF
CDR3nt: TGTGCCAGCAGCCAAGATTGGACGTACACCGGGGAGCTGTTTTTT
abundance: many
v_gene: TRBV4-2
d_gene: .
j_gene: TRBJ2-2

CDR3aa: CASSWDFDEQFF
CDR3nt: TGTGCCAGCAGCTGGGACTTCGATGAGCAGTTCTTC
abundance: many
v_gene: TRBV5-6
d_gene: .
j_gene: TRBJ2-1

CDR3aa: CATSDVLIGGLFF
CDR3nt: TGTGCCACCAGTGATGTACTGATCGGGGGGCTGTTTTTT
abundance: once
v_gene: TRBV24-1
d_gene: .
j_gene: TRBJ2-2

CDR3aa: CASSLDRLDETQYF
CDR3nt: TGTGCCAGCAGCTTAGACAGGTTGGACGAGACCCAGTACTTC
abundance: .
v_gene: TRBV5-6
d_gene: .
j_gene: TRBJ2-5

CDR3aa: CASSSRAGRKNAPNQPQHF
CDR3nt: TGCGCCAGCAGCTCTCGTGCCGGGAGGAAAAATGCCCCCAACCAGCCCCAGCATTTT
abundance: many
v_gene: TRBV5-1
d_gene: .
j_gene: TRBJ1-5

CDR3aa: CASSLGRLDTQYF
CDR3nt: TGTGCCAGCAGTTTGGGCAGATTGGATACGCAGTATTTT
abundance: many
v_gene: TRBV12-3/TRBV12-4
d_gene: .
j_gene: TRBJ2-3

CDR3aa: CASSLGSVAGVVTGELFF
CDR3nt: TGTGCCAGCAGCTTAGGATCAGTGGCGGGAGTGGTCACCGGGGAGCTGTTTTTT
abundance: .
v_gene: TRBV7-6
d_gene: TRBD2
j_gene: TRBJ2-2

CDR3aa: CANSTDTQYF
CDR3nt: TGTGCCAACAGCACAGATACGCAGTATTTT
abundance: many
v_gene: TRBV7-9
d_gene: .
j_gene: TRBJ2-3

CDR3aa: CASSLASPSTDTQYF
CDR3nt: TGTGCCAGCAGTTTAGCTAGCCCTAGCACAGATACGCAGTATTTT
abundance: .
v_gene: TRBV12-3/TRBV12-4
d_gene: .
j_gene: TRBJ2-3

CDR3aa: CASSQVPTGVQYF
CDR3nt: TGCGCCAGCAGCCAAGTCCCTACGGGCGTGCAGTACTTC
abundance: .
v_gene: TRBV4-1
d_gene: .
j_gene: TRBJ2-7

CDR3aa: CASSEPGQSLYEQYF
CDR3nt: TGTGCCAGTAGTGAACCGGGTCAGAGCCTTTACGAGCAGTACTTC
abundance: .
v_gene: TRBV19
d_gene: .
j_gene: TRBJ2-7

CDR3aa: CASRVAGTDIYEQYF
CDR3nt: TGTGCCAGCAGAGTAGCCGGGACAGATATCTACGAGCAGTACTTC
abundance: few
v_gene: TRBV27
d_gene: TRBD1
j_gene: TRBJ2-7

CDR3aa: CASSQGFANTGELFF
CDR3nt: TGCGCCAGCAGCCAAGGTTTTGCGAACACCGGGGAGCTGTTTTTT
abundance: many
v_gene: TRBV4-3
d_gene: .
j_gene: TRBJ2-2

CDR3aa: CASSLDPGGTDTQYF
CDR3nt: TGTGCCAGCAGCTTGGACCCGGGAGGCACAGATACGCAGTATTTT
abundance: many
v_gene: TRBV7-9
d_gene: .
j_gene: TRBJ2-3

CDR3aa: CASSVAGPTSGNTIYF
CDR3nt: TGTGCCAGCAGCGTTGCAGGGCCGACCTCTGGAAACACTATATATTTT
abundance: .
v_gene: TRBV9
d_gene: .
j_gene: TRBJ1-3

CDR3aa: CATCPGGASYNEQFF
CDR3nt: TGTGCCACCTGCCCTGGGGGGGCCTCCTACAATGAGCAGTTCTTC
abundance: few
v_gene: TRBV24-1
d_gene: .
j_gene: TRBJ2-1

CDR3aa: CASSHEDSGSSTDTQYF
CDR3nt: TGCGCCAGCAGCCATGAAGATAGCGGGTCTAGCACAGATACGCAGTATTTT
abundance: many
v_gene: TRBV4-1
d_gene: TRBD2
j_gene: TRBJ2-3

CDR3aa: CASSELDQPQHF
CDR3nt: TGTGCCAGCTCAGAGTTGGATCAGCCCCAGCATTTT
abundance: .
v_gene: TRBV7-9
d_gene: .
j_gene: TRBJ1-5

CDR3aa: CASSIRWFSNQPQHF
CDR3nt: TGTGCCAGTAGTATACGCTGGTTTAGCAATCAGCCCCAGCATTTT
abundance: .
v_gene: TRBV19
d_gene: .
j_gene: TRBJ1-5

CDR3aa: CASSLERDRVTYGYTF
CDR3nt: TGTGCCAGCAGCTTGGAAAGGGACAGGGTGACGTATGGCTACACCTTC
abundance: .
v_gene: TRBV5-4
d_gene: TRBD1
j_gene: TRBJ1-2

CDR3aa: CASSLVVQGIGNTMYF
CDR3nt: TGTGCCAGCAGCTTAGTCGTTCAGGGGATTGGAAACACCATGTATTTT
abundance: few
v_gene: TRBV7-9
d_gene: .
j_gene: TRBJ1-3

CDR3aa: CASSYLAGEANPVYLPYEQYF
CDR3nt: TGTGCCAGCAGTTATCTAGCGGGAGAAGCTAACCCGGTGTACCTACCCTACGAGCAGTACTTC
abundance: .
v_gene: TRBV6-2/TRBV6-3
d_gene: TRBD2
j_gene: TRBJ2-7

CDR3aa: CSARLWGPGQPQHF
CDR3nt: TGCAGTGCTAGACTCTGGGGGCCGGGGCAGCCCCAGCATTTT
abundance: few
v_gene: TRBV20-1
d_gene: .
j_gene: TRBJ1-5

CDR3aa: CASSLVVGAPEAFF
CDR3nt: TGTGCCAGCAGCTTAGTGGTGGGGGCCCCTGAAGCTTTCTTT
abundance: .
v_gene: TRBV11-2
d_gene: .
j_gene: TRBJ1-1

CDR3aa: CASSLDHRAGETQYF
CDR3nt: TGTGCCAGCAGCCTAGATCACAGGGCTGGGGAGACCCAGTACTTC
abundance: .
v_gene: TRBV11-2
d_gene: .
j_gene: TRBJ2-5

CDR3aa: CASSQDLGSEPGLRQYF
CDR3nt: TGTGCCAGCAGCCAAGATCTGGGTAGCGAGCCCGGGCTACGGCAGTACTTC
abundance: many
v_gene: TRBV3-1
d_gene: .
j_gene: TRBJ2-7

CDR3aa: CASSSGTGWGETQYF
CDR3nt: TGTGCCAGCAGTTCAGGGACAGGGTGGGGCGAGACCCAGTACTTC
abundance: .
v_gene: TRBV6-5
d_gene: TRBD1
j_gene: TRBJ2-5

CDR3aa: CASSQERTGSNEKLFF
CDR3nt: TGCGCCAGCAGCCAAGAAAGGACAGGGAGTAATGAAAAACTGTTTTTT
abundance: many
v_gene: TRBV4-1
d_gene: TRBD1
j_gene: TRBJ1-4

CDR3aa: CASRGQWGQPQHF
CDR3nt: TGTGCCAGCCGGGGACAGTGGGGTCAGCCCCAGCATTTT
abundance: many
v_gene: TRBV6-2/TRBV6-3
d_gene: TRBD1
j_gene: TRBJ1-5

CDR3aa: CASSQEREISGSLWTGELFF
CDR3nt: TGCGCCAGCAGCCAAGAACGGGAAATTAGCGGGAGCTTATGGACCGGGGAGCTGTTTTTT
abundance: .
v_gene: TRBV4-3
d_gene: TRBD2
j_gene: TRBJ2-2

CDR3aa: CSVVGADGTKQFF
CDR3nt: TGCAGCGTTGTGGGTGCGGACGGGACCAAGCAGTTCTTC
abundance: .
v_gene: TRBV29-1
d_gene: .
j_gene: TRBJ2-1

CDR3aa: CASSFTGFTGELFF
CDR3nt: TGTGCCAGCAGCTTTACAGGGTTCACCGGGGAGCTGTTTTTT
abundance: few
v_gene: TRBV11-2
d_gene: .
j_gene: TRBJ2-2

CDR3aa: CASRMASLSNQPQHF
CDR3nt: TGTGCCAGTAGGATGGCAAGTTTGAGCAATCAGCCCCAGCATTTT
abundance: .
v_gene: TRBV19
d_gene: .
j_gene: TRBJ1-5

CDR3aa: CASSPTGTVSYEQYF
CDR3nt: TGTGCCAGCAGCCCTACCGGGACTGTATCCTACGAGCAGTACTTC
abundance: many
v_gene: TRBV28
d_gene: .
j_gene: TRBJ2-7